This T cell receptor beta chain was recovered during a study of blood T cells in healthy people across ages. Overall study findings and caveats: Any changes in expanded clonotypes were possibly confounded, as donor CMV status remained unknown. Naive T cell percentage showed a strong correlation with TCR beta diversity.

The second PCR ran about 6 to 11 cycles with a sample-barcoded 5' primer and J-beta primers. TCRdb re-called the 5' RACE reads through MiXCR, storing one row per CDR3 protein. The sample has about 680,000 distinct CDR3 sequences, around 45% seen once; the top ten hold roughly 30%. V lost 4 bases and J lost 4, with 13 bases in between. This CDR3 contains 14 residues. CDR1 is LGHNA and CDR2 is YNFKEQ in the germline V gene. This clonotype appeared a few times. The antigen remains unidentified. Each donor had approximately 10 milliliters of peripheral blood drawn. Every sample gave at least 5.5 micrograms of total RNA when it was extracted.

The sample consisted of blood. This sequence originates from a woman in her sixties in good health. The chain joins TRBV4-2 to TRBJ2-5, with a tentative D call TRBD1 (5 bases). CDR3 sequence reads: CASSLGEGPETQYF. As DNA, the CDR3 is TGTGCCAGCAGCCTAGGGGAAGGGCCAGAGACCCAGTACTTC.